The following is a TCR beta chain sequence with its context. No antigen is known for it. Base qualities are not at hand, and no much larger clone is one base apart. This entry is derived from a study of T-cell reconstitution after alpha-beta-depleted transplantation in children (TCRdb year 2016). Regarding the study in general: Using TCR repertoire profiling, the study quantitatively followed how T-cell immune reconstitution unfolded in children after TCRalphabeta/CD19-depleted allogeneic hematopoietic cell transplantation.

V sheds 2 bases and J sheds 7 bases, leaving 20 bases between their ends. The germline V gene encodes CDR1 DFQATT and CDR2 SNEGSKA (reference sequence). The CDR3 spans 16 residues, from the cysteine through the phenylalanine. Only the CDR3 DNA is retained, 48 bases long and in frame from the first base. The library was generated by PCR. The data were produced on an Illumina HiSeq 2500. TCR library preparation used molecular barcoding, with unique molecular identifiers applied to normalize quantification of the TCRbeta repertoire. TCRdb handled the public reads itself, with Q25 trimming in fastp and clone calling in MiXCR, and kept productive beta chains. Each CDR3 protein appears once, grouped with its most common genes and DNA. This sample is represented by about 610,000 distinct CDR3 sequences; 10% to 13% of them were singletons. The top ten hold 4% to 5% of the sample.

Recombination connected TRBV20-1 to TRBJ2-2, with TRBD2 tentatively as D gene (6 bases match). Sequencing was performed on PBMCs from the stem cell graft donor, taken from the stem cell graft. The source of this sequence is a human donor who donated a stem cell graft to a child with acute myeloid leukemia. The DNA sequence is as follows: TGCAGTGCTAGATGGAATCTCGGCGGGAAGGGCGGGGAGCTGTTTTTT. It specifies CSARWNLGGKGGELFF.